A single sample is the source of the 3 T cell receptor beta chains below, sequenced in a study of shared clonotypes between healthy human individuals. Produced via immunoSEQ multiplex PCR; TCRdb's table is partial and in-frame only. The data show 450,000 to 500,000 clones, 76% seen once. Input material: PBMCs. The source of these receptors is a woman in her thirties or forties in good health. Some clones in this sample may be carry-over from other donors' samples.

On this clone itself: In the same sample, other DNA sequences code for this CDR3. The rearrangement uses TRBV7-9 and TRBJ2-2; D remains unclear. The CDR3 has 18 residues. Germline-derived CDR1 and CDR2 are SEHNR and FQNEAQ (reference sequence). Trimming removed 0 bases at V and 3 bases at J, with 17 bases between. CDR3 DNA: TGTGCCAGCAGCTTAGCTTGGCCCCGGACCAGGCACACCGGGGAGCTGTTTTTT. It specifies CASSLAWPRTRHTGELFF.

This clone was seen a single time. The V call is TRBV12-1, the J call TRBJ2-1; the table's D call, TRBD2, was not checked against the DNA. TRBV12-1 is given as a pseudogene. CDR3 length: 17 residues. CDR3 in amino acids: CASSLPIRTPSYNEQFF. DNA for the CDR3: TGTGCCAGCAGCTTACCGATTCGTACGCCGAGCTACAATGAGCAGTTCTTC.

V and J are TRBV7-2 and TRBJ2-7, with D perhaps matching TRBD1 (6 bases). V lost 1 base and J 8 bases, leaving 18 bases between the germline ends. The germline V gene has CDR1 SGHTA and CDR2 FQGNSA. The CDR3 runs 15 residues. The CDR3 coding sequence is TGTGCCAGCAGCTTAGGGGGTAGGACAGATTCCCAGCAGTACTTC. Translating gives CASSLGGRTDSQQYF.